These T cell receptor beta chains were read from a single sample in a study of cytomegalovirus exposure and HLA in healthy donors. Data came from immunoSEQ multiplex PCR; TCRdb stores just in-frame clones and leaves some out. The sample holds about 160,000 clones, about nine tenths seen once. Input material: PBMCs. All receptors come from a woman under 40 in good health and CMV-seronegative. CDR3s include the opening cysteine and the closing phenylalanine or tryptophan. Each record gives: V gene, J gene, D gene, clone size, CDR3 DNA, CDR3 protein. A D gene is named only where the DNA matches it firmly. Some rows mark clone size as missing; the rest say once, few, many or name a class of expanded clone.

V gene: TRBV28; J gene: TRBJ1-5; D gene: -; clone size: -; CDR3 DNA: TGTGCCAGCAGTTTAGGCTCTCAGCCCCAGCATTTT; CDR3 protein: CASSLGSQPQHF
V gene: TRBV27; J gene: TRBJ2-1; D gene: TRBD1; clone size: -; CDR3 DNA: TGTGCCAGCAGTGTAAAGGACAGGGGTTACAATGAGCAGTTCTTC; CDR3 protein: CASSVKDRGYNEQFF
V gene: TRBV6-5; J gene: TRBJ1-1; D gene: TRBD1; clone size: few; CDR3 DNA: TGTGCCAGCAGTTTCTCAGGGGGGGATACTGAAGCTTTCTTT; CDR3 protein: CASSFSGGDTEAFF
V gene: TRBV19; J gene: TRBJ2-3; D gene: -; clone size: -; CDR3 DNA: TGTGCCAGTAGTATTGAGGTAGCTGGGGCGCAGTATTTT; CDR3 protein: CASSIEVAGAQYF
V gene: TRBV19; J gene: TRBJ1-5; D gene: TRBD1; clone size: -; CDR3 DNA: TGTGCCAGTAGTCTTGGGACAGGGGATCAGCCCCAGCATTTT; CDR3 protein: CASSLGTGDQPQHF
V gene: TRBV27; J gene: TRBJ2-3; D gene: TRBD2; clone size: -; CDR3 DNA: TGTGCCAGCAGCCGCGGGGGGGCGGATACGCAGTATTTT; CDR3 protein: CASSRGGADTQYF
V gene: TRBV11-2; J gene: TRBJ2-7; D gene: -; clone size: few; CDR3 DNA: TGTGCCAGCAGCGTAAGGGATGGCGAGCAGTACTTC; CDR3 protein: CASSVRDGEQYF
V gene: TRBV30; J gene: TRBJ2-7; D gene: -; clone size: -; CDR3 DNA: TGTGCCTGGAGGGTACGGGGGAGCTCCTACGAGCAGTACTTC; CDR3 protein: CAWRVRGSSYEQYF
V gene: TRBV5-1; J gene: TRBJ1-1; D gene: -; clone size: once; CDR3 DNA: TGCGCCAGCAGCTTGGAGGGAACGAGGGGCACTGAAGCTTTCTTT; CDR3 protein: CASSLEGTRGTEAFF
V gene: TRBV7-6; J gene: TRBJ2-7; D gene: -; clone size: -; CDR3 DNA: TGTGCCAGCAGCTTGGCGACAAGTTCCTACGAGCAGTACTTC; CDR3 protein: CASSLATSSYEQYF
V gene: TRBV5-6; J gene: TRBJ1-5; D gene: -; clone size: -; CDR3 DNA: TGTGCCAGCAGCTTGGGCGTGACAGCGGCCCAGCATTTT; CDR3 protein: CASSLGVTAAQHF
V gene: TRBV4-3; J gene: TRBJ1-2; D gene: TRBD1; clone size: once; CDR3 DNA: TGCGCCAGCAGCCAGGGACAGCAGTTATATGGCTACACCTTC; CDR3 protein: CASSQGQQLYGYTF
V gene: TRBV10-3; J gene: TRBJ2-3; D gene: TRBD1; clone size: -; CDR3 DNA: TGTGCCATCAGTGAGGCGCGTGGGAGACAGGGGTTGACTAGCACAGATACGCAGTATTTT; CDR3 protein: CAISEARGRQGLTSTDTQYF
V gene: TRBV4-2; J gene: TRBJ2-5; D gene: TRBD2; clone size: -; CDR3 DNA: TGTGCCAGCAGCCAAGATTTTGCGGGAGTCGGCCAGTACTTC; CDR3 protein: CASSQDFAGVGQYF
V gene: TRBV5-8; J gene: TRBJ2-7; D gene: TRBD1; clone size: few; CDR3 DNA: TGTGCCAGCAGCAGGACAGGTAACTACGAGCAGTACTTC; CDR3 protein: CASSRTGNYEQYF
V gene: TRBV7-9; J gene: TRBJ1-5; D gene: -; clone size: few; CDR3 DNA: TGTGCCGGGGGAAAGGATCAGCCCCAGCATTTT; CDR3 protein: CAGGKDQPQHF
V gene: TRBV6-5; J gene: TRBJ2-1; D gene: -; clone size: -; CDR3 DNA: TGTGCCAGCAGTTACGGAAATGAGCAGTTCTTC; CDR3 protein: CASSYGNEQFF
V gene: TRBV18; J gene: TRBJ1-4; D gene: -; clone size: -; CDR3 DNA: TGTGCCAGCTCACCAGGGCGGAGTGAAAAACTGTTTTTT; CDR3 protein: CASSPGRSEKLFF
V gene: TRBV21-1; J gene: TRBJ2-3; D gene: -; clone size: -; CDR3 DNA: TGTGCCAGCAGCACCAGGGTAGCAGATACGCAGTATTTT; CDR3 protein: CASSTRVADTQYF
V gene: TRBV6-5; J gene: TRBJ2-3; D gene: TRBD1; clone size: -; CDR3 DNA: TGTGCCAGCAGGACCCGGGACAGTTTGGCGCAGTATTTT; CDR3 protein: CASRTRDSLAQYF